What follows are 22 T cell receptor beta chains derived from one specimen sequenced in a study of T cells after yellow fever vaccination. MiXCR was run by TCRdb on the 5' RACE reads, yielding one entry per CDR3 protein. This sample has some 500,000 distinct CDR3 sequences, with roughly 13% found just once. The specimen was PBMCs, collected on the day of the yellow fever booster vaccination. All receptors derive from a man younger than 40 who received the YFV17D yellow fever vaccine.

This clonotype was detected a few times. This chain uses TRBV24-1 with TRBJ1-2, with TRBD1 identical over 8 bases. CDR3 length: 16 amino acids. Unmatched junction bases numbered 10, after V lost 3 bases and J lost 5 bases. Germline V gene lookup returns CDR1 KGHDR and CDR2 SFDVKD. CDR3 in DNA: TGTGCCACCAGTGATCGCGGACAGGGAAGGTGGTATGGCTACACCTTC. Translation: CATSDRGQGRWYGYTF.

This clonotype was seen more than once but under ten times. This chain links TRBV5-1 with TRBJ2-1; 9 positions agree with TRBD1. Unmatched junction bases numbered 13, after V lost 4 bases and J lost 8 bases. Germline V gene lookup returns CDR1 SGHRS and CDR2 YFSETQ. The CDR3 contains 16 residues. The CDR3 DNA reads TGCGCCAGCAGCCCCCACCGACAGGGGGTTATCTATGAGCAGTTCTTC. Encoded protein: CASSPHRQGVIYEQFF.

The chain joins TRBV5-1 to TRBJ2-5; D unclear. The CDR3 sequence is 14 residues long. The germline gives CDR1 SGHRS, CDR2 YFSETQ. Trimming stripped 2 bases from V and 2 bases from J, with 10 bases between. CDR3 nucleotides: TGCGCCAGCAGCTTTAACAGCGATCAAGAGACCCAGTACTTC. The encoded protein is CASSFNSDQETQYF. Full variable domain (missing parts from reference TRBV5-1 and TRBJ2-5): KAGVTQTPRYLIKTRGQQVTLSCSPISGHRSVSWYQQTPGQGLQFLFEYFSETQRNKGNFPGRFSGRQFSNSRSEMNVSTLELGDSALYLCASSFNSDQETQYFGPGTRLLVL.

This clonotype turned up a few times. The chain carries TRBV27 and TRBJ2-7, with D possibly called TRBD1 or TRBD2 (7 bases each). CDR3 length equals 14 residues. V was trimmed by 4 bases and J by 5 bases, leaving 15 bases between them. CDR1 and CDR2 from the germline V gene are MNHEY and SMNVEV (reference sequence). CDR3 bases: TGTGCCAGCAGTTCTACGACAGGGAGGGACGAGCAGTACTTC. Its translation is CASSSTTGRDEQYF.

The chain couples TRBV20-1 to TRBJ1-6; 9 bases map to TRBD1. The CDR3 runs 14 residues. J lost 9 bases, V lost 3 bases, and 6 bases had no gene match. CDR1 and CDR2 (germline): DFQATT, SNEGSKA (reference sequence). The CDR3 loop reads CSARTGTGFSPLHF. In nucleotides, the CDR3 is TGCAGTGCTAGGACCGGGACAGGGTTTTCACCCCTCCACTTT.

The chain recombines TRBV3-1 with TRBJ2-1; 9 bases align to TRBD2. There are 17 residues in the CDR3. V lost 1 base and J lost 1; bases outside the gene matches: 5. Germline CDR1 LGHDT, CDR2 YNNKEL (reference sequence). The DNA of the CDR3 is TGTGCCAGCAGCCAAGCTCGGAGCGGGAGGTCCTACAATGAGCAGTTCTTC. Translation gives CASSQARSGRSYNEQFF.

Here the CDR3 reads CSLTGLAGETQYF. The DNA of the CDR3 is TGCAGTCTAACGGGACTAGCTGGTGAGACCCAGTACTTC. The chain is built from TRBV20-1 and TRBJ2-5, with TRBD2 matching 9 bases. This CDR3 spans 13 amino acids. Germline V gene data show CDR1 as DFQATT and CDR2 as SNEGSKA (reference sequence). With 8 bases clipped from V and 5 bases from J, the junction kept 9 bases outside the gene matches.

The table lists this clonotype with a few counts. V is TRBV20-1 and J is TRBJ1-1, with 7 bases fitting TRBD1. The CDR3 has 15 residues. Germline assignment: CDR1 DFQATT and CDR2 SNEGSKA (reference sequence). Trimming at V came to 7 bases and at J to 4 bases, leaving 15 bases not matched to a gene. CDR3 loop: CSGGEVGRGATEAFF. As DNA, the CDR3 is TGCAGTGGAGGTGAGGTCGGCAGGGGGGCCACTGAAGCTTTCTTT.

A few counts support this clonotype. The chain uses TRBV6-1 and TRBJ1-1, with D tentatively TRBD1 (5 bases). This CDR3 has 14 residues. Germline CDR1 reads MNHNS; CDR2 reads SASEGT. V was trimmed by 3 bases and J by 4 bases, leaving 12 bases between them. The CDR3 protein is CASSERGRSTEAFF. In DNA, the CDR3 is TGTGCCAGCAGTGAGAGGGGACGGTCCACTGAAGCTTTCTTT.

V gene TRBV12-3 or TRBV12-4 combines with J gene TRBJ2-1; weak D call: TRBD1 (6 bases). V dropped 4 bases and J dropped 6 bases, with 10 bases sitting between them. The CDR3 extends over 13 amino acids. The CDR3 DNA reads as TGTGCCAGCAGTTCTCGCAGGGGCAATGAGCAGTTCTTC. Translated: CASSSRRGNEQFF.

The chain joins TRBV3-1 to TRBJ2-1; the D gene is possibly TRBD1 (6 bases). This CDR3 region has 12 residues. Germline CDR1 is LGHDT and CDR2 is YNNKEL (reference sequence). Between the trimmed V and J ends, which lost 7 bases and 10 bases, there was a span of 14 bases. CDR3 nucleotide sequence: TGTGCCAGCACCCAGGGGAGCAGGGAGCAGTTCTTC. Translated: CASTQGSREQFF.

This clonotype showed up just a few times. The V and J genes are TRBV18 and TRBJ2-7; 11 bases align to TRBD2. V lost 0 bases and J lost 3; bases outside the gene matches: 4. This CDR3 spans 16 amino acids. CDR1 and CDR2 from the germline V gene are KGHSH and LQKENI. The CDR3 sequence is CASSPPGLAGFYEQYF. The CDR3 DNA sequence: TGTGCCAGCTCACCACCCGGACTAGCGGGTTTCTACGAGCAGTACTTC.

On this clonotype itself: The CDR3 carries no conserved terminal phenylalanine or tryptophan, so it likely arises from a read error. This chain links TRBV12-3 or TRBV12-4 with TRBJ2-1; D perhaps matches TRBD2 (6 bases). CDR3 length: 15 amino acids. V shed 7 bases and J shed 6 bases, with 19 bases lying between them. The CDR3 is CASTNPRESGNEQFL. CDR3 coding DNA: TGTGCCAGCACCAACCCTCGGGAGTCGGGCAATGAGCAGTTCTTA.

The genes are TRBV28 and TRBJ1-3; the match to TRBD1 covers 7 bases. Trimming took 2 bases from V and 0 from J; bases not matched to a gene: 4. The germline V gene encodes CDR1 MDHEN and CDR2 SYDVKM. The CDR3 contains 16 residues. The CDR3 nucleotides read TGTGCCAGCAGTTTACTAGGGACAGTCTCTGGAAACACCATATATTTT. This gives the protein CASSLLGTVSGNTIYF. Full variable domain (rest looked up from reference TRBV28 and TRBJ1-3): DVKVTQSSRYLVKRTGEKVFLECVQDMDHENMFWYRQDPGLGLRLIYFSYDVKMKEKGDIPEGYSVSREKKERFSLILESASTNQTSMYLCASSLLGTVSGNTIYFGEGSWLTVV.

The chain employs TRBV7-9 and TRBJ1-2, with D hard to call. The CDR3 totals 11 residues. Trimming pared 7 bases from V and 10 bases from J, leaving 13 bases between. Per the germline V gene, CDR1 is SEHNR and CDR2 is FQNEAQ (reference sequence). As DNA, the CDR3 is TGTGCCAGCACGGACGGAACTTTCTACACCTTC. Protein product: CASTDGTFYTF.

This clonotype was counted between two and nine times. The chain links TRBV9 to TRBJ1-5; D is possibly TRBD1 (5 bases). Germline V gene lookup returns CDR1 SGDLS and CDR2 YYNGEE. The V end was cut by 4 bases, the J end by 6 bases, with 14 bases between. CDR3 length: 14 amino acids. The CDR3: CASSPHRGVQPQHF. CDR3 nucleotides: TGTGCCAGCAGCCCTCATAGAGGGGTTCAGCCCCAGCATTTT.

The chain has TRBV5-1 and TRBJ2-3; TRBD1 agrees at 8 bases. CDR1 SGHRS and CDR2 YFSETQ come from the germline V gene. CDR3 length: 15 residues. After removal of 3 bases from V and 5 bases from J, the junction contained 8 bases not matched to a gene. CDR3 nucleotide sequence: TGCGCCAGCAGCTCAGGACAGGGAACGGGAGATACGCAGTATTTT. This gives the protein CASSSGQGTGDTQYF.

V gene TRBV7-2 combines with J gene TRBJ1-5, with D uncertain. Trimming took 0 bases from V and 5 from J, leaving 11 bases between them. CDR1 is SGHTA and CDR2 is FQGNSA in the germline V gene. The CDR3 runs to 15 residues. CDR3 bases: TGTGCCAGCAGCTTAGCTTCCGGTTGGGATCAGCCCCAGCATTTT. Its protein product is CASSLASGWDQPQHF.

The chain links TRBV28 to TRBJ2-5, with 7 bases fitting TRBD2. Germline V gene sequence: CDR1 MDHEN, CDR2 SYDVKM. V dropped 8 bases and J dropped 6; count of bases not matched to a gene: 30. The CDR3 sequence is 20 residues long. The CDR3, as DNA: TGTGCCAGCCCCCCCCCTGAGTGGTCAATTGGCGGGAGCTTCTTTAAGACCCAGTACTTC. It is translated as CASPPPEWSIGGSFFKTQYF.

This clonotype was detected only a few times. CDR3 DNA: TGTGCCAGCAGTGATATAACCCTATTCACAGATACGCAGTATTTT. Protein sequence: CASSDITLFTDTQYF. The chain has TRBV6-1 and TRBJ2-3; no clear D gene. CDR3 length equals 15 residues. V lost 3 bases and J 2 bases, leaving 12 bases between the germline ends. Germline V gene data show CDR1 as MNHNS and CDR2 as SASEGT.

The chain links TRBV7-8 to TRBJ1-5; D is ambiguous. The V and J ends lost 1 base and 7 bases respectively, with 11 bases between them. This CDR3 has 14 amino acids. Germline assignment: CDR1 SGHVS and CDR2 FQNEAQ. The CDR3 protein is CASSLVLGGQPQHF. Written as DNA, the CDR3 is TGTGCCAGCAGCTTAGTTCTGGGCGGGCAGCCCCAGCATTTT.

V is TRBV7-2 and J is TRBJ2-7; 10 bases are a match to TRBD1. Germline assignment: CDR1 SGHTA and CDR2 FQGNSA. The CDR3 has 15 residues. V dropped 4 bases and J dropped 3; count of bases not matched to a gene: 6. The CDR3 nucleotides are TGTGCCAGCAGCTACCTCCGGGACAGGGGCTACGAGCAGTACTTC. Translation: CASSYLRDRGYEQYF. The entire variable domain, with the rest obtained from reference TRBV7-2 and TRBJ2-7, is as follows: GAGVSQSPSNKVTEKGKDVELRCDPISGHTALYWYRQSLGQGLEFLIYFQGNSAPDKSGLPSDRFSAERTGGSVSTLTIQRTQQEDSAVYLCASSYLRDRGYEQYFGPGTRLTVT.